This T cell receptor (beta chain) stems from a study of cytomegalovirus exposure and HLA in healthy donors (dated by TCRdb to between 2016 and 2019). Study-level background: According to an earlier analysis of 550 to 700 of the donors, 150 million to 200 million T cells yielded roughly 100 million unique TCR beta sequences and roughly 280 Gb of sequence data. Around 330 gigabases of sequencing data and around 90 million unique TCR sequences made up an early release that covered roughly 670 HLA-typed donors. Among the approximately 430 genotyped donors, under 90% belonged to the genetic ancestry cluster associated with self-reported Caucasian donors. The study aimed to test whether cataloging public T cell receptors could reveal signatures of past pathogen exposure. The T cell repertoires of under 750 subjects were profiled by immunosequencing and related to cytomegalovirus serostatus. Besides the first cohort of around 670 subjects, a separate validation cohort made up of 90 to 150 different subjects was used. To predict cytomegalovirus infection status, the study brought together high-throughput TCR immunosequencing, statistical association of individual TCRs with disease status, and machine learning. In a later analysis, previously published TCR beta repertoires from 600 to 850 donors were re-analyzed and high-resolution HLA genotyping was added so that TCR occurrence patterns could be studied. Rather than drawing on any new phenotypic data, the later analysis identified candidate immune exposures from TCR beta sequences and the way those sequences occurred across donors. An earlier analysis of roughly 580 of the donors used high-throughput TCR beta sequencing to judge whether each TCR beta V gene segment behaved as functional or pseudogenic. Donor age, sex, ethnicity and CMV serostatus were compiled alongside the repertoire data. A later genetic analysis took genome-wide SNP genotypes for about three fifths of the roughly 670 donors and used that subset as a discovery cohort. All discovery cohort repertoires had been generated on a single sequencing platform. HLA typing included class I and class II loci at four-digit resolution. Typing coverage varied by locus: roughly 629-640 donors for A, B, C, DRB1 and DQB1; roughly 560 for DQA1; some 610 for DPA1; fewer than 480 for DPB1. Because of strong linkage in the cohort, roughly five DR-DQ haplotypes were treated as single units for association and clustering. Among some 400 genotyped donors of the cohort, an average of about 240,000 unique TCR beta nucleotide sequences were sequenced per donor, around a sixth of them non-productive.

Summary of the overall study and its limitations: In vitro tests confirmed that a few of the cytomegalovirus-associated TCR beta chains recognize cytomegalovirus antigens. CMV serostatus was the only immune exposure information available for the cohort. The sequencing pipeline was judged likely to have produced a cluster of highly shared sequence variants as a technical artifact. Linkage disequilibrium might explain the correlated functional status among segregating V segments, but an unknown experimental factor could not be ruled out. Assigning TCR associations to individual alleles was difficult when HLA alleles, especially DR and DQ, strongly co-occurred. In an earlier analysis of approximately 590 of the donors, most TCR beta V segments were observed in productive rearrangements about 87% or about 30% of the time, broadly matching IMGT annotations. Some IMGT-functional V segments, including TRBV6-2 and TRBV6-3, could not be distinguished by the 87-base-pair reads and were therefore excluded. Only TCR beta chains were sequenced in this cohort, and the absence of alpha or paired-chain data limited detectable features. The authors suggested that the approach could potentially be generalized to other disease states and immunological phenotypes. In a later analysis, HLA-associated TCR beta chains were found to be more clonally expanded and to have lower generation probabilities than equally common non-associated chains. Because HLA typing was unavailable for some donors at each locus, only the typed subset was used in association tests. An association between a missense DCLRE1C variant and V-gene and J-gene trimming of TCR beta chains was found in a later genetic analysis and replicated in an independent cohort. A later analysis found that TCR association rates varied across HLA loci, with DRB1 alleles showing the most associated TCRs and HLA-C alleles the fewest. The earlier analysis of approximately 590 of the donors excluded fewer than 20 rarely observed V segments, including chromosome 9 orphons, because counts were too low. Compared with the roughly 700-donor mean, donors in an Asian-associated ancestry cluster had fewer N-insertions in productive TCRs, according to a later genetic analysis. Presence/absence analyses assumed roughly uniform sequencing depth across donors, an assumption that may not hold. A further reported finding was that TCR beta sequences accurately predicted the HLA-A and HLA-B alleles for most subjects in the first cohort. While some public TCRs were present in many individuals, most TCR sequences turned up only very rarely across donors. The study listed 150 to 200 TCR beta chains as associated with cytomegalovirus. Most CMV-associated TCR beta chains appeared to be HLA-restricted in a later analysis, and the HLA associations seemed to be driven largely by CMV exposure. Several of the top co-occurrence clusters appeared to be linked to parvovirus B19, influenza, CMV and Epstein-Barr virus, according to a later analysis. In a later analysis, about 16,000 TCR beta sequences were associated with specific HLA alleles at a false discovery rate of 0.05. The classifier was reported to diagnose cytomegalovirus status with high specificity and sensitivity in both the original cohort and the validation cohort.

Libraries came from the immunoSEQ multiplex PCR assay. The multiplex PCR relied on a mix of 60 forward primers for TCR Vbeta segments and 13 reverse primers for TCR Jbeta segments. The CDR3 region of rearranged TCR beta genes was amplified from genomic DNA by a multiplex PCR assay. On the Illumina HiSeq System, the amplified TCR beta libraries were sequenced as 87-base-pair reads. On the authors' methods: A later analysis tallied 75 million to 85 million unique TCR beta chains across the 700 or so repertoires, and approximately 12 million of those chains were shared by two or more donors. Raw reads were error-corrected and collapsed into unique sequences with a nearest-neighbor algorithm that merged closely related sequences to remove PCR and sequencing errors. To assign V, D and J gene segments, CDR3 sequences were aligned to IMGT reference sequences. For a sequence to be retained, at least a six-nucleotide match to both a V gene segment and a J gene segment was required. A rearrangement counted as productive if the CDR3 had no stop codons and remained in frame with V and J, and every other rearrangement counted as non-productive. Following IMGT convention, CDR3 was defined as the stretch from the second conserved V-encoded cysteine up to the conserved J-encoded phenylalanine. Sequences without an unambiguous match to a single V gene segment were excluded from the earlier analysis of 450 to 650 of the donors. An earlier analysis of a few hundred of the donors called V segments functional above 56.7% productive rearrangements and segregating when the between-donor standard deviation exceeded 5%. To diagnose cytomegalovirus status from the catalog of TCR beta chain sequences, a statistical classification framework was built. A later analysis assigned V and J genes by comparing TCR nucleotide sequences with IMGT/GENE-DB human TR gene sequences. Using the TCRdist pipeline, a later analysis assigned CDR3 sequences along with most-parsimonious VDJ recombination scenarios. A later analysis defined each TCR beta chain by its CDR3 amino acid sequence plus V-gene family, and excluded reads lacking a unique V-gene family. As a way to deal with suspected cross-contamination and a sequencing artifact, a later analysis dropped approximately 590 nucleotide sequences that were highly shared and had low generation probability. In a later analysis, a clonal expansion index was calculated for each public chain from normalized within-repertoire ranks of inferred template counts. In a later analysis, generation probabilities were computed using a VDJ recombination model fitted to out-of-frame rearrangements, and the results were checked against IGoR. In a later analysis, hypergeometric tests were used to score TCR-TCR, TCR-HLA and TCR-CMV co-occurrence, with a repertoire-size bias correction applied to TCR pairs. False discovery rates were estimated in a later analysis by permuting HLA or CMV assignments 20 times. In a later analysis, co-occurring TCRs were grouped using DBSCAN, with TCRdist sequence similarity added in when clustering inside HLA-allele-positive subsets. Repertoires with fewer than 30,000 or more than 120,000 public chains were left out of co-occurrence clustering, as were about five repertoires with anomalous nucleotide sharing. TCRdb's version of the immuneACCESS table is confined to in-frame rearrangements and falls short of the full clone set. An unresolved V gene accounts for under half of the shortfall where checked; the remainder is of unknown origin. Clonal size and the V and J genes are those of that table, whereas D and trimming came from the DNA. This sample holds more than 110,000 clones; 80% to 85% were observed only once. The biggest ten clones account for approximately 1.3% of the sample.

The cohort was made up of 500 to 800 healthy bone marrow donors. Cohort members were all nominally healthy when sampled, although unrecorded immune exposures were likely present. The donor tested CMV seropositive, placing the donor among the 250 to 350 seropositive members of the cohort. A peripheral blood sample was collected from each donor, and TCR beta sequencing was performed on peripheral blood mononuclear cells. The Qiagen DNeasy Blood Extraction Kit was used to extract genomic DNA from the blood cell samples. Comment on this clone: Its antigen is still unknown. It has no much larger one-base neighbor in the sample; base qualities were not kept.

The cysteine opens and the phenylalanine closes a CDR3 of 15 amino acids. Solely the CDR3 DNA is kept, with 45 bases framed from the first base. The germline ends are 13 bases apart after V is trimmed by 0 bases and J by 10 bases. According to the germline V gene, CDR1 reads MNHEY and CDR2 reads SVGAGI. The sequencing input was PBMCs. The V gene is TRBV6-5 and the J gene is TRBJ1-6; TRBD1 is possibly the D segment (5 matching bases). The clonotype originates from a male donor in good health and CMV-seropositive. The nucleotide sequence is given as TGTGCCAGCAGTTACTCGATACGGGGGGACTCACCCCTCCACTTT. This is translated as CASSYSIRGDSPLHF.